This TCR beta chain was sequenced for a study of metastatic and nonmetastatic thyroid tumors. There are many counts of this clone. Its matching antigen is unknown. General study findings and limits: TCR beta diversity was reportedly significantly higher in malignant thyroid tumors than benign nodules, in blood and tumor.

Thyroid surgery had not been preceded by any treatment in any patient. V lost 8 bases and J 9 bases, leaving 17 bases between the germline ends. Germline loops: CDR1 SNHLY, CDR2 FYNNEI. The CDR3 is 13 residues long. As originally analysed: CDR3 was compared across clinicopathological groups, and the resulting differences were used to build a distant-metastasis classifier for papillary thyroid cancer. TCRdb reprocessed the PCR reads using MiXCR. The V and J calls were determined by TCRdb, not by the authors. The repertoire holds 30,000 to 45,000 clones, with less than 25% as singletons. The source of this sequence is a female donor with papillary thyroid cancer or a benign thyroid nodule (not recorded which). Some clones in this sample may be carry-over from other donors' samples. Sequenced: blood. V gene TRBV2 combines with J gene TRBJ2-1; D tentatively reads TRBD1 or TRBD2 (6 bases each). The CDR3 loop is CASLRGVGAEQFF. The DNA of the CDR3 is TGTGCCAGCTTGAGGGGGGTCGGGGCTGAGCAGTTCTTC.